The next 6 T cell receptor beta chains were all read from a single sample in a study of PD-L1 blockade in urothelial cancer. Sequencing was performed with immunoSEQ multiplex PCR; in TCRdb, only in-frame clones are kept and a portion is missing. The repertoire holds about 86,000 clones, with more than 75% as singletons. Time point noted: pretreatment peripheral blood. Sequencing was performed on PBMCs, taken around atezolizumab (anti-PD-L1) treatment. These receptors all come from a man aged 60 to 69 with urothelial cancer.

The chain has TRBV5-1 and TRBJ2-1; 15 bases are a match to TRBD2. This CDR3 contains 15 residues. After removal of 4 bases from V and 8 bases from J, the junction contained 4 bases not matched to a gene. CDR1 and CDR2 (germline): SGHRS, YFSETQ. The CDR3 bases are TGCGCCAGCAGCCCGGGACTAGCGGGGGGAGATGAGCAGTTCTTC. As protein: CASSPGLAGGDEQFF.

The CDR3 coding sequence is TGTGCCAGCACTCGACCGGACACCGTGGGCTACACCTTC. Its translation is CASTRPDTVGYTF. The chain combines TRBV2 with TRBJ1-2, with D possibly being TRBD1 (5 bases). The CDR3 is made up of 13 amino acids. The V gene lost 7 bases and the J gene lost 8 bases, with 17 bases spanning the gap. CDR1 and CDR2 (germline): SNHLY, FYNNEI.

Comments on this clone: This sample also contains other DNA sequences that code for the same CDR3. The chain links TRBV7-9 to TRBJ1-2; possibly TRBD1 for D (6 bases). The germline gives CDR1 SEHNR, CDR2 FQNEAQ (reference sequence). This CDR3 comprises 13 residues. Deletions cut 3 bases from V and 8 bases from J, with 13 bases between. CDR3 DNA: TGTGCCAGCAGCTTGAACAGGGAAGGCGGCTACACCTTC. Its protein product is CASSLNREGGYTF.

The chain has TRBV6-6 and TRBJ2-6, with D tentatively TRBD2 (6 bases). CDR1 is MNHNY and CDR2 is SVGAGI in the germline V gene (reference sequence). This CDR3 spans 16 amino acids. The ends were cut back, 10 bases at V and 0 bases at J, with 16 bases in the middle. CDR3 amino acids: CATAGRISSGANVLTF. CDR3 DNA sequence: TGTGCCACCGCGGGGCGGATTAGCTCTGGGGCCAACGTCCTGACTTTC.

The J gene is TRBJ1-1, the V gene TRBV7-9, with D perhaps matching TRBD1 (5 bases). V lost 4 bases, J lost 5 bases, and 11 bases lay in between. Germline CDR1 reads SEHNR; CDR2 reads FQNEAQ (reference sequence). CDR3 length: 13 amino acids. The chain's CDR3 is CASSSRTNTEAFF. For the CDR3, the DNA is TGTGCCAGCAGCTCGCGGACAAATACTGAAGCTTTCTTT.

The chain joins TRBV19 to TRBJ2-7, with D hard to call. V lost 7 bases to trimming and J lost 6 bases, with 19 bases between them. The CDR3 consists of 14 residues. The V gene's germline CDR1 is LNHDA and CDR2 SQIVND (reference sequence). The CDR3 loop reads CASKNPARGGEQYF. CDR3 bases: TGTGCCAGTAAAAACCCGGCCCGAGGCGGCGAGCAGTACTTC. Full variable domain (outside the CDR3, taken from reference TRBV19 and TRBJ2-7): DGGITQSPKYLFRKEGQNVTLSCEQNLNHDAMYWYRQDPGQGLRLIYYSQIVNDFQKGDIAEGYSVSREKKESFPLTVTSAQKNPTAFYLCASKNPARGGEQYFGPGTRLTVT.